These 13 T cell receptor beta chains were all obtained from the same sample, sequenced in a study of beta chain features in type 1 diabetes. Study-level points and caveats: Type 1 diabetes patients showed a moderate but significant shortening of TCRB CDR3s in all four CD4+ subsets.

Expressed TCRB transcripts were sequenced after all isolated RNA was converted to cDNA. Clones were read by immunoSEQ multiplex PCR, and TCRdb kept only the in-frame ones, dropping some. The sample lists more than 250,000 clones, about a fifth seen once, with 0.028% in the top ten. These receptors are not linked to any known antigen. Sequencing input: naive CD4+ T cells from blood. All receptors come from a woman aged 40 to 55 with type 1 diabetes.

The CDR3 spells CASSRRGQGQYEQYF. CDR3 bases: TGTGCCAGCAGCCGCCGGGGACAGGGTCAATACGAGCAGTACTTC. The chain recombines TRBV11-2 with TRBJ2-7; 9 nucleotides agree with TRBD1. The CDR3 has 15 amino acids. Germline loops: CDR1 SGHAT, CDR2 FQNNGV. Trimming removed 5 bases from V and 4 bases from J; junction bases left unmatched: 9.

This clone was observed a handful of times. This chain links TRBV5-1 with TRBJ1-4, with 8 bases aligning to TRBD1. The CDR3 has 14 amino acids. Germline CDR1 reads SGHRS; CDR2 reads YFSETQ. Trimming took 4 bases from V and 11 from J; bases not matched to a gene: 10. In nucleotides, the CDR3 is TGCGCCAGCAGCCCAGGACAGGGCGAGGAGAAACTGTTTTTT. Translation gives CASSPGQGEEKLFF. The variable domain in full, with the rest retrieved from reference TRBV5-1 and TRBJ1-4, is KAGVTQTPRYLIKTRGQQVTLSCSPISGHRSVSWYQQTPGQGLQFLFEYFSETQRNKGNFPGRFSGRQFSNSRSEMNVSTLELGDSALYLCASSPGQGEEKLFFGSGTQLSVL.

In this sample, this clone turned up a few times. V is TRBV19 and J is TRBJ2-3; TRBD1 matches 7 bases. V dropped 5 bases and J dropped 2; count of bases not matched to a gene: 7. This CDR3 comprises 15 residues. In germline, CDR1 is LNHDA, CDR2 SQIVND (reference sequence). The DNA of the CDR3 is TGTGCCAGTAGTGGAAGGGGGCAGAACACAGATACGCAGTATTTT. It codes for CASSGRGQNTDTQYF.

This clone has only a few counts. The chain recombines TRBV28 with TRBJ2-7, with 10 positions matching TRBD1. J lost 7 bases, V lost 6 bases, and 12 bases had no gene match. This CDR3 contains 15 residues. CDR1 is MDHEN and CDR2 is SYDVKM in the germline V gene. As DNA, the CDR3 is TGTGCCAGCAGAACGGACAGGGGGTCAATTGCGGAGCAGTACTTC. This codes for CASRTDRGSIAEQYF.

This clone was seen only a few times. This chain connects TRBV5-6 to TRBJ1-2; 7 bases align to TRBD1. Per germline, CDR1 SGHDT and CDR2 YYEEEE. This CDR3 spans 16 amino acids. J lost 2 bases, V lost 3 bases, and 10 bases had no gene match. The CDR3 bases are TGTGCCAGCAGCTCGTCCCCCGGGACAGTAAACTATGGCTACACCTTC. Its protein is CASSSSPGTVNYGYTF.

V gene TRBV5-1 combines with J gene TRBJ1-1; D may be TRBD1 (5 bases). The germline gives CDR1 SGHRS, CDR2 YFSETQ. Trimming took off 4 bases at V and 6 bases at J, with 16 bases between the two ends. This CDR3 comprises 14 residues. The CDR3 DNA follows: TGCGCCAGCAGCACCTACCAGGGTCGGGCTGAAGCTTTCTTT. Protein product: CASSTYQGRAEAFF.

This chain links TRBV27 with TRBJ1-5, with unresolved D. The CDR3 runs to 14 residues. V was shortened by 0 bases and J by 4 bases, with 7 bases between the two germline ends. Germline loops: CDR1 MNHEY, CDR2 SMNVEV (reference sequence). As DNA, the CDR3 is TGTGCCAGCAGTTTATCGCCGGAGAATCAGCCCCAGCATTTT. As protein: CASSLSPENQPQHF.

The rearrangement uses TRBV6-1 and TRBJ1-4, with no clear D. The CDR3 is made up of 12 amino acids. With 2 bases removed from V and 5 bases from J, the gap between germline ends came to 3 bases. In germline, CDR1 is MNHNS, CDR2 SASEGT. CDR3 sequence (DNA): TGTGCCAGCAGTGAATCGAATGAAAAACTGTTTTTT. Encoded protein: CASSESNEKLFF.

V is TRBV30 and J is TRBJ1-1, with a weak D call TRBD1 (5 bases). The CDR3 runs to 13 residues. Germline lookup yields CDR1 GTSNPN and CDR2 SVGIG (reference sequence). V lost 1 base and J 6 bases, leaving 12 bases between the germline ends. CDR3: CAWSGGGTAEAFF. The CDR3, as DNA: TGTGCCTGGAGTGGCGGGGGTACCGCTGAAGCTTTCTTT.

Only a few counts were recorded for this clone. V usage is TRBV5-1 and J usage is TRBJ2-2, with a weak D call TRBD2 (6 bases). The CDR3 contains 14 residues. Germline CDR1 and CDR2: SGHRS and YFSETQ. V shed 4 bases and J shed 8 bases, with 15 bases lying between them. CDR3 in amino acids: CASSPSGAGGELFF. The CDR3 DNA reads as TGCGCCAGCAGCCCATCGGGAGCCGGGGGGGAGCTGTTTTTT.

This clone has just a few counts. CDR3 loop: CASSLGREYEQFF. The CDR3 DNA is TGTGCCAGCAGCTTAGGGAGGGAGTATGAGCAGTTCTTC. This chain links TRBV7-2 with TRBJ2-1; TRBD2 might be the D (6 bases). Between the trimmed V and J ends, which lost 1 base and 8 bases, there was a span of 9 bases. Per the germline V gene, CDR1 is SGHTA and CDR2 is FQGNSA. This CDR3 comprises 13 residues.

The chain employs TRBV27 and TRBJ2-1; D possibly corresponds to TRBD2 (6 bases). The CDR3 contains 15 residues. Germline V gene sequence: CDR1 MNHEY, CDR2 SMNVEV (reference sequence). Trimming took off 6 bases at V and 2 bases at J, with 14 bases between the two ends. This CDR3 is CASRKTREAYNEQFF. DNA for the CDR3: TGTGCCAGCAGAAAGACTAGAGAGGCCTACAATGAGCAGTTCTTC.

This clone was seen a few times. The chain employs TRBV7-8 and TRBJ2-3; TRBD1 matches 7 bases. With V trimmed by 5 bases and J by 2 bases, 7 bases remained unmatched. The CDR3 extends over 15 amino acids. Germline CDR1 SGHVS, CDR2 FQNEAQ. CDR3 loop: CASSNRDSFTDTQYF. In DNA, the CDR3 is TGTGCCAGCAGCAACCGGGACAGCTTCACAGATACGCAGTATTTT.